The clone carrying this T cell receptor beta chain came up once. The antigen remains unidentified. TCRdb's copy holds only in-frame clones and misses some; the assay was immunoSEQ multiplex PCR. The data show approximately 450,000 clones, with around 90% seen just once and more than 9% held by the top ten. Treatment specified: 15 to 20 received Ad26.COV2.S at low or high dose, single or two shots; 5 received placebo; per-sample allocation not given. On day 63 after the first injection, vaccine and placebo recipients gave samples. Built on an Ad26 vector, the vaccine expressed Wuhan-strain SARS-CoV-2 spike. The record originates from a study of Ad26.COV2.S vaccination and SARS-CoV-2 variants. Study details: Recipients of Ad26.COV2.S got it intramuscularly, once or twice 56 days apart. Study results and limitations: Vaccine recipients posted higher spike-specific TCR breadth than their placebo counterparts. Vaccine recipients and placebo recipients showed similar non-spike TCR breadth.

Germline values: CDR1 SGHDN, CDR2 FVKESK. The CDR3 consists of 13 residues. V was pared by 4 bases and J by 1 base, with 7 bases between. This rearrangement joins TRBV14 to TRBJ1-2, with D possibly matching TRBD1 (5 bases). This sequence was found in a person aged 18-65 years who received the Ad26.COV2.S COVID-19 vaccine or a placebo. The sample was peripheral blood, taken in a trial of Ad26.COV2.S vaccine versus placebo. The CDR3 loop is CASSPQGNYGYTF. CDR3 nucleotide sequence: TGTGCCAGCAGCCCGCAGGGTAACTATGGCTACACCTTC.